This note documents a single T cell receptor beta chain sequence. Its antigen target is currently unknown. Within one base of it there is no much larger clone, and no base qualities were kept. In the paper's terms, the time point label means: 24 weeks on oral tofacitinib. Taken with the paper, the label for treatment or condition translates to: oral pan-JAK inhibitor, 5-10 mg twice daily. Peripheral blood and lesional scalp punch biopsies were obtained from patients with alopecia areata. Human scalp biopsies were fixed immediately in PAXgene tissue containers. V is pared back by 7 bases and J by 10 bases, with 20 bases lying between the germline termini. CDR1 and CDR2, looked up from the germline V gene, are MNHEY and SVGAGI. The CDR3 goes from the cysteine to the phenylalanine over 14 residues. Of all the DNA, just the CDR3 is kept, 42 bases in frame from base 1. The data derive from a study of CD8+ T cells in alopecia areata (dated by TCRdb to the late 2010s). In terms of the full investigation: The treated patients, all with moderate-to-severe alopecia areata, were enrolled in an open-label pilot trial of oral tofacitinib given at 5 to 10 mg twice daily. The study used high-throughput TCRbeta sequencing to examine T cell clonal expansion in alopecia areata, in both the C3H/HeJ mouse model and human patients. In treated patients, disease severity was measured using the SALT score, which gives the percentage of scalp surface area affected. Clonality in the scalp was compared among normal scalp (n=4), patchy alopecia areata scalp (n=8), and alopecia totalis/universalis scalp (n=8). Human TCRbeta sequencing covered scalp tissue and sorted CD4+ and CD8+ peripheral blood T cells from patchy and totalis/universalis alopecia areata patients and healthy controls. RNA came from the PAXgene miRNA kit for fixed scalp, the miRNeasy kit for PBMCs, and the RNeasy kit for mouse skin. Patients stayed on tofacitinib for 6 to 18 months and then had 6 months of follow-up off drug so that delayed response and recurrence could be assessed. TCRbeta CDR3 regions were amplified by immunoSEQ multiplex PCR with 35 Vbeta forward and 13 Jbeta reverse primers. Patients on tofacitinib were biopsied at baseline and after 4 and 24 weeks of treatment, and several of the patients also had a later scalp biopsy. What the study reported, not specific to this receptor: Compared with normal scalp, lesional scalp, particularly in alopecia totalis/universalis, had higher clonality and more expanded CD8+ clones, which suggests antigenic drive. Because the treated cohort was small and included a single nonresponder, larger studies are needed to assess links between baseline CD8+ expansion and response. Shared TCR sequences between patients were less evident than in mice, which may be partly attributable to HLA diversity in the patient population. Resident alphabeta T cells in normal human skin are also sequenced, complicating scalp TCR repertoire analysis, unlike mouse skin dominated by gammadelta T cells. Tofacitinib significantly lowered scalp clonality and the number of expanded CD8+ clones among the top 100 scalp clones. Many expanded lesional clones persisted in scalp and blood during tofacitinib treatment, which may partly explain relapse after stopping treatment.

The library came from the immunoSEQ multiplex PCR assay. RNA was extracted from all samples and reverse transcribed into cDNA, which served as template for TCR sequencing. SuperScript III was used for first-strand cDNA synthesis, primed with a 2:1 mix of oligo-dT and random hexamers. A synthetic immune receptor repertoire was used to measure amplification bias, and any remaining bias was corrected computationally. From the authors' description of their analysis: Raw reads were preprocessed to remove errors, and CDR3 was defined according to IMGT conventions as the region from the conserved cysteine to phenylalanine. Clonality was computed by normalizing Shannon entropy by log2 of the number of productive unique TCRs and subtracting the result from 1. Scalp TCRbeta sequences were cross-referenced with sorted blood CD4 and CD8 repertoires so that the CD4 or CD8 identity of scalp clones could be inferred. The table comes from immuneACCESS by way of TCRdb, which keeps in-frame sequences with V and J called. Part of the clones is missing from these tables; in studies checked, under half for an unresolved V gene and the rest for unknown reasons. The V and J calls and clone size come from that table; D and trimming were worked out from the DNA. A total of roughly 3,200 clones appear in this sample, approximately 80% of them only once. Of the sample, 5% falls within the top ten clones.

The rearranged segments are TRBV6-5 and TRBJ1-3, with TRBD1 perhaps the D gene, on 5 matching bases. The clonotype comes from a human donor with alopecia areata. Sequencing was performed on skin, taken at week 24, from a patient treated with tofacitinib. The nucleotide sequence reads as follows: TGTGCCAGCACTAAGCGAATCGGGGGTTTGACCATATATTTT. The encoded protein is CASTKRIGGLTIYF.